A single sample gave rise to the 3 T cell receptor beta chains below, sequenced in a study of blood T cells in healthy people across ages. Sample-barcoded 5' priming and a J-beta primer mix drove a second PCR of 7 to 11 cycles. TCRdb processed the 5' RACE reads anew with MiXCR; each CDR3 protein has one entry. The sample lists some 760,000 distinct CDR3 sequences, roughly 25% occurring once. The data were also submitted as part of a second study, on T cells of mothers and their children.

Sequenced input: blood. Receptor source: a boy aged 10-17 years in good health.

This rearrangement joins TRBV24-1 to TRBJ1-1; no firm D call. This CDR3 contains 14 residues. Trimming removed 9 bases at V and 6 bases at J, with 19 bases between. Germline lookup yields CDR1 KGHDR and CDR2 SFDVKD. The CDR3 loop is CATAAGSPLAEAFF. DNA for the CDR3: TGTGCCACCGCTGCCGGGAGCCCTCTCGCTGAAGCTTTCTTT.

Ten or more counts support this clonotype. The chain couples TRBV7-8 to TRBJ2-5, with D hard to call. The ends were cut back, 0 bases at V and 12 bases at J, with 14 bases in the middle. CDR3 length: 13 residues. CDR1 and CDR2 from the germline V gene are SGHVS and FQNEAQ. CDR3 loop: CASSLAVGSPEYF. CDR3 coding DNA: TGTGCCAGCAGCTTAGCAGTCGGATCCCCGGAGTACTTC.

This clonotype was picked up a small number of times. The CDR3 sequence is CASSGTGHQPQHF. The CDR3 nucleotides read TGTGCCAGCTCCGGGACCGGTCATCAGCCCCAGCATTTT. The V gene is TRBV18, the J gene TRBJ1-5, with D maybe TRBD1 (5 bases). The CDR3 covers 13 residues. In germline, CDR1 is KGHSH, CDR2 LQKENI. V dropped 6 bases and J dropped 5 bases, with 11 bases sitting between them.